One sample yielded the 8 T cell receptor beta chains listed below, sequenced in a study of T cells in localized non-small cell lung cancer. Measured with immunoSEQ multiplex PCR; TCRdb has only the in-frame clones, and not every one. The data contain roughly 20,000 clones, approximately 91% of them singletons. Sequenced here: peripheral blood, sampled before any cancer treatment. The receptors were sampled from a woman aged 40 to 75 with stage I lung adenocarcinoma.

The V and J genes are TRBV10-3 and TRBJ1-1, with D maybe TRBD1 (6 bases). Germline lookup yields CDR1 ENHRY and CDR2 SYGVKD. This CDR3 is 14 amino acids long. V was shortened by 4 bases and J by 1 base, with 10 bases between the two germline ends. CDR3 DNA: TGTGCCATCAGTGCGCAGGGACAGAACACTGAAGCTTTCTTT. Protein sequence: CAISAQGQNTEAFF.

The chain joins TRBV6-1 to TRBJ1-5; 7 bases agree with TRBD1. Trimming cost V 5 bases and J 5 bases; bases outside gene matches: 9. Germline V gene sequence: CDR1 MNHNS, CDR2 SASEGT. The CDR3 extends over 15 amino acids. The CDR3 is CASSTTGERYQPQHF. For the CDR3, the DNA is TGTGCCAGCAGTACTACAGGGGAACGTTATCAGCCCCAGCATTTT.

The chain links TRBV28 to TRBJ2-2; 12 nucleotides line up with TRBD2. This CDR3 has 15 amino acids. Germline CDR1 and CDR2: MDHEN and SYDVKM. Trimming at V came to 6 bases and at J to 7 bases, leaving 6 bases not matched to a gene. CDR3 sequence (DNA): TGTGCCAGCAGCCCGACTAGCGGGAGTCACGGGGAGCTGTTTTTT. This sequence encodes CASSPTSGSHGELFF. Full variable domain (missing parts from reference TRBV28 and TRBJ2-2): DVKVTQSSRYLVKRTGEKVFLECVQDMDHENMFWYRQDPGLGLRLIYFSYDVKMKEKGDIPEGYSVSREKKERFSLILESASTNQTSMYLCASSPTSGSHGELFFGEGSRLTVL.

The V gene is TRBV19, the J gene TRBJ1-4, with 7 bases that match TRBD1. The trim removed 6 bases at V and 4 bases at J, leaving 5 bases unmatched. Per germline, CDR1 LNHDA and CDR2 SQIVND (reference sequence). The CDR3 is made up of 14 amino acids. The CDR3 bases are TGTGCCAGTAGGATCACAGGGGTTAATGAAAAACTGTTTTTT. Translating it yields CASRITGVNEKLFF.

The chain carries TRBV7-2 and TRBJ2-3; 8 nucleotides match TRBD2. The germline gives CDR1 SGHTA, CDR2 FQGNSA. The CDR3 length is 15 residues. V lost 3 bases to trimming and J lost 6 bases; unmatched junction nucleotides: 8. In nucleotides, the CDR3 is TGTGCCAGCAGCTTTAACGCGGGAGGCATGGATACGCAGTATTTT. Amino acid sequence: CASSFNAGGMDTQYF.

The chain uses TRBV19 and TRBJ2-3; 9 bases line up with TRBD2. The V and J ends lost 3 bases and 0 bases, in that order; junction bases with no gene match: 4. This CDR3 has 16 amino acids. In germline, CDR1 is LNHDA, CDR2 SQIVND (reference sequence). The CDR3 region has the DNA TGTGCCAGTAGTATCGGACTAGCGTTTAGCACAGATACGCAGTATTTT. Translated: CASSIGLAFSTDTQYF.

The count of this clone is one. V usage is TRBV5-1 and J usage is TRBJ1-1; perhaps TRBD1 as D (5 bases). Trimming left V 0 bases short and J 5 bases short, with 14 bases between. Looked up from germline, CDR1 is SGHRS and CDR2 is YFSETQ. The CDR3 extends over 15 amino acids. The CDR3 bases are TGCGCCAGCAGCTTGGAATCTGGGGGAAGGACTGAAGCTTTCTTT. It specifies CASSLESGGRTEAFF.

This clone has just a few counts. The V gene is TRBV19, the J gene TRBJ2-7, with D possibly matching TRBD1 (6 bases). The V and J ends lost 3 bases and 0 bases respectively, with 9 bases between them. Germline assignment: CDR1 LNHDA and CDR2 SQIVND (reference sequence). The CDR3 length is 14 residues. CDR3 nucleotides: TGTGCCAGTAGTATGGCCAGGGGCTCCTACGAGCAGTACTTC. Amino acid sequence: CASSMARGSYEQYF.